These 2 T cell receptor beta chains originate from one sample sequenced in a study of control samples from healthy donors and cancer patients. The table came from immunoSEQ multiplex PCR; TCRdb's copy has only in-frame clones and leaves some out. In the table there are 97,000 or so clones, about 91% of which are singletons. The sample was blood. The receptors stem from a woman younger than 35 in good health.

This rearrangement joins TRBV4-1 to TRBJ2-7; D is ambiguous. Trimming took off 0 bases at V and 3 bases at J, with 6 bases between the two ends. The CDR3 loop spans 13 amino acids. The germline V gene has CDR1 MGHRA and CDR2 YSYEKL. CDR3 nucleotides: TGCGCCAGCAGCCAAGATCAAAGCTACGAGCAGTACTTC. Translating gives CASSQDQSYEQYF.

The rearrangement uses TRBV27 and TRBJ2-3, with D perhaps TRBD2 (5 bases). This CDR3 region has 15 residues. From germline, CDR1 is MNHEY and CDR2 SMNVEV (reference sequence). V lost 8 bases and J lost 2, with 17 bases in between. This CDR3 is CASRGLALDTDTQYF. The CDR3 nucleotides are TGTGCCAGCCGAGGACTCGCTTTGGACACAGATACGCAGTATTTT.